This TCR beta chain was documented in a study of cytomegalovirus exposure and HLA in healthy donors. Notes on the study in general: Listed as cytomegalovirus-associated were 150 or so TCR beta chains. Apparent HLA restriction characterized most CMV-associated TCR beta chains in a later analysis.

The V end was cut by 2 bases, the J end by 0 bases, with 8 bases between. The germline V gene encodes CDR1 SGHRS and CDR2 YFSETQ. This CDR3 has 14 residues. This clone has a handful of counts. Its antigen is as yet unknown. PCR involved 60 Vbeta and 13 Jbeta primers. Only in-frame clones appear in the TCRdb table, and some are missing; sequencing was by immunoSEQ multiplex PCR. The repertoire holds under 150,000 clones, with over 70% as singletons. Material: PBMCs. V is TRBV5-1 and J is TRBJ2-5, with D unresolved. This clonotype was sampled from a woman aged 40 to 50 in good health and CMV-seronegative. CDR3 nucleotide sequence: TGCGCCAGCAGCTTTGACAACAACCAAGAGACCCAGTACTTC. Translated: CASSFDNNQETQYF.